Each of the 9 T cell receptor beta chains below was sequenced from the same sample in a study of blood T cells in healthy people across ages. A second PCR, run for roughly 7 to 11 cycles, used a sample-barcoded 5' primer plus a J-beta primer mix. TCRdb recomputed calls from the 5' RACE reads with MiXCR, one row per CDR3 protein. In the table there are 550,000 to 800,000 distinct CDR3 sequences, about 30% of which are singletons. Sequenced input: blood. The receptors stem from a woman of 80 years or more in good health.

The chain links TRBV5-1 to TRBJ2-1, with D possibly matching TRBD2 (7 bases). V lost 4 bases to trimming and J lost 10 bases, with 12 bases between them. Germline V gives CDR1 SGHRS, CDR2 YFSETQ. The CDR3 loop spans 12 amino acids. The CDR3, as DNA: TGCGCCAGCAGCGAGGGGGGGCGGGAGCAGTTCTTC. It is translated as CASSEGGREQFF. Full variable domain (rest looked up from reference TRBV5-1 and TRBJ2-1): KAGVTQTPRYLIKTRGQQVTLSCSPISGHRSVSWYQQTPGQGLQFLFEYFSETQRNKGNFPGRFSGRQFSNSRSEMNVSTLELGDSALYLCASSEGGREQFFGPGTRLTVL.

The V call is TRBV7-2, the J call TRBJ2-3; no clear D. The CDR3 extends over 14 amino acids. With 1 base removed from V and 8 bases from J, the gap between germline ends came to 13 bases. CDR1 and CDR2 (germline): SGHTA, FQGNSA. CDR3 residues: CASSLGQIAGTQYF. The CDR3 DNA sequence: TGTGCCAGCAGCTTAGGGCAGATAGCAGGTACGCAGTATTTT.

J is TRBJ1-1 and V is TRBV20-1; D ambiguous. V was cut by 7 bases and J by 1 base, with 16 bases left in between. The CDR3 has 14 residues. Germline V lookup: CDR1 DFQATT, CDR2 SNEGSKA (reference sequence). DNA of the CDR3: TGCAGTGTCCCCAGCAGGTTTGGGAACACTGAAGCTTTCTTT. Protein: CSVPSRFGNTEAFF.

This clonotype was observed at least ten times. This chain uses TRBV12-3 or TRBV12-4 with TRBJ2-3; tentative D call: TRBD2 (6 bases). This CDR3 has 13 residues. V dropped 2 bases and J dropped 6 bases, with 9 bases sitting between them. DNA for the CDR3: TGTGCCAGCAGTTTAAGTCGGGGGGATACGCAGTATTTT. Translation gives CASSLSRGDTQYF.

This sequence joins TRBV6-1 and TRBJ2-2; 7 bases line up with TRBD1. Germline assignment: CDR1 MNHNS and CDR2 SASEGT. V was pared by 6 bases and J by 5 bases, with 6 bases of the junction left unmatched. This CDR3 spans 14 amino acids. The CDR3 DNA sequence: TGTGCCAGCAGGACAGGGATCAGGACCGGGGAGCTGTTTTTT. Protein: CASRTGIRTGELFF.

This clonotype came up many times. V gene TRBV7-2 combines with J gene TRBJ1-3, with TRBD1 identical over 10 bases. V lost 5 bases and J lost 5; bases outside the gene matches: 9. The CDR3 has 16 residues. Per germline, CDR1 SGHTA and CDR2 FQGNSA. The CDR3 protein is CASSQIPGQGRNTIYF. Here the CDR3 DNA reads TGTGCCAGCAGCCAGATCCCGGGACAGGGGAGAAACACCATATATTTT.

The chain employs TRBV6-2 or TRBV6-3 and TRBJ1-6; 7 nucleotides align to TRBD1. Unmatched junction bases numbered 2, after V lost 2 bases and J lost 13 bases. This CDR3 region has 12 residues. The germline gives CDR1 MNHEY, CDR2 SVGEGT. The CDR3 region is CASSYGQVPLHF. The CDR3 DNA reads TGTGCCAGCAGTTACGGACAGGTTCCCCTCCACTTT.

On this clonotype: It may be a read error: a sequence one base away is much more abundant. The chain combines TRBV20-1 with TRBJ2-7, with 7 bases aligning to TRBD1. The V gene's germline CDR1 is DFQATT and CDR2 SNEGSKA (reference sequence). The CDR3 totals 11 residues. The CDR3 here is CRLQGGGKQYF. The CDR3 DNA is TGCAGGCTACAAGGGGGCGGAAAGCAGTACTTC.

This clonotype was counted between two and nine times. Just one base apart from a much larger clone, this may be a read error. The V call is TRBV15, the J call TRBJ2-1; D is uncertain. Germline CDR1 LNHNV, CDR2 YYDKDF (reference sequence). The CDR3 contains 16 residues. The CDR3 reads CATSGDALATYNEQFF. Here the CDR3 DNA reads TGTGCCACCAGCGGAGATGCACTCGCCACCTACAATGAGCAGTTCTTC.